The source of this TCR beta chain is a study of neurological immune-mediated disorders. Specified time point: longitudinal time-point 3. Source material was 2 million unsorted PBMCs, stored at -80 °C in RNAlater. 5'RACE with 10-nucleotide random UMIs generated the cDNA. Sequencing of 15-18 subjects in each run yielded over 160 million TCR-beta sequences. MiXCR, applied by TCRdb to the 5' RACE reads, yields one record per CDR3 protein. The table includes roughly 100,000 distinct CDR3 sequences, 10% to 13% detected once. The receptor was derived from a female donor with HTLV-1-associated myelopathy (HAM/TSP). The sequencing sample was made of PBMCs.

As DNA, the CDR3 is TGTGCCAGCAGTAATCTAGCGGGGAATGGCGATGAGCAGTTCTTC. Amino acid sequence: CASSNLAGNGDEQFF. This sequence joins TRBV6-2 or TRBV6-3 and TRBJ2-1; 9 nucleotides match TRBD2. J gave up 8 bases and V 5 bases, and 10 bases lay outside the gene matches. Germline CDR1 reads MNHEY; CDR2 reads SVGEGT. The CDR3 runs 15 residues.